Described below is a single T cell receptor beta chain sequence and its context. In the original workflow: Amplification from reference gene primers served as the basis for estimated nucleated cell counts. TCRdb's copy holds only in-frame clones and misses some; the assay was immunoSEQ multiplex PCR. V and J calls and clone size are copied from that table; D and trimming were computed from the DNA. The sample consists of around 20,000 clones, over 80% of them appearing once. The data derive from a study of blood T cell repertoires in COVID-19. Germline lookup yields CDR1 MNHNY and CDR2 SVGAGI (reference sequence). With 4 bases clipped from V and 3 bases from J, the junction kept 1 base outside the gene matches. The CDR3 length is 13 residues.

What was sequenced was peripheral blood. This chain uses TRBV6-6 with TRBJ1-2, with 8 positions matching TRBD1. This sequence originates from a human donor in a cohort sampled during active COVID-19. The donor label of this sample is uncertain. The CDR3, as DNA: TGTGCCAGCAGTTCGGGACAGGACTATGGCTACACCTTC. It is translated as CASSSGQDYGYTF.